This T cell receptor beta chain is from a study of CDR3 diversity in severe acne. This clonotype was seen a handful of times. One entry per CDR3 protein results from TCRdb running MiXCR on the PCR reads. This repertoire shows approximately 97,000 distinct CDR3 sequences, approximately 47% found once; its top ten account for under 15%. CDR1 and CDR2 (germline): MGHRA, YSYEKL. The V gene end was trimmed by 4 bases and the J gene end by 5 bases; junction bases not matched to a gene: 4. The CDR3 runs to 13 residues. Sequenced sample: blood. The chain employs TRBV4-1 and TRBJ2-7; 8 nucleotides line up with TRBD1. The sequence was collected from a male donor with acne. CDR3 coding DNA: TGCGCCAGCAGCCCGCCGGACAGGGACGAGCAGTACTTC. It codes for CASSPPDRDEQYF.